This T cell receptor (beta chain) was sequenced during a study of T cells in Graves' hyperthyroidism and ophthalmopathy. The germline CDR1 and CDR2 sequences are SQVTM and ANQGSEA. V gave up 4 bases and J gave up 10 bases, with 16 bases separating them. The CDR3 extends over 12 amino acids. RNA transcripts gave rise to amplified TCR beta CDR3 regions. The HTBI set primed first-round TCR CDR3 RT-PCR. From the multiplex PCR reads, TCRdb called clonotypes with MiXCR, one entry per CDR3 protein. The sample holds 660,000 or so distinct CDR3 sequences; roughly 45% are singletons and the top ten take under 8.5%. Study-wide results and limits: Blood also contained most expanded thyroid clonotypes above 0.001. Prediction of ophthalmopathy progression came a median approximately 7 months pre-onset.

In the case of this clonotype: The antigen is undetermined.

The study left out patients who had uncontrolled infection, other autoimmune disease, pregnancy or lactation. On the basis of clinical symptoms, serum thyroxine and TRAb, thyroid ultrasound and orbital computed tomography, diagnoses were made. Sequencing was done on a sample of peripheral blood or thyroid tissue (not recorded which). The sequence came from an adult man with Graves' disease, either hyperthyroidism or ophthalmopathy (not recorded which). This chain joins TRBV29-1 and TRBJ2-5, with D possibly matching TRBD2 (5 bases). CDR3 amino acids: CSVAGQEVIQYF. In nucleotides, the CDR3 is TGCAGCGTTGCTGGGCAGGAGGTGATCCAGTACTTC.